The next 15 T cell receptor beta chains were all read from a single sample in a study of cytomegalovirus exposure and HLA in healthy donors. PCR used 60 Vbeta primers and 13 Jbeta primers. The method was immunoSEQ multiplex PCR; TCRdb's version includes in-frame clones alone and lacks a portion of them. In the table there are about 120,000 clones, more than 70% of which are singletons. The sequenced sample consisted of PBMCs. These receptors were taken from a human donor in good health.

This clone was found a few times. This chain connects TRBV27 to TRBJ2-7; 7 positions agree with TRBD2. The CDR3 is made up of 16 amino acids. J gave up 1 base and V 6 bases, and 12 bases lay outside the gene matches. Germline CDR1 is MNHEY and CDR2 is SMNVEV (reference sequence). CDR3 DNA: TGTGCCAGCAGCCCCAAACTTCTAGCGGTGTCCTACGAGCAGTACTTC. It codes for CASSPKLLAVSYEQYF.

The rearrangement uses TRBV5-6 and TRBJ1-2; D is uncertain. Trimming took off 4 bases at V and 3 bases at J, with 4 bases between the two ends. The CDR3 totals 11 residues. Per germline, CDR1 SGHDT and CDR2 YYEEEE. CDR3 in DNA: TGTGCCAGCAGCCAGTACTATGGCTACACCTTC. It encodes CASSQYYGYTF.

The V and J genes are TRBV2 and TRBJ2-2, with TRBD2 as a possible D gene (5 bases). V lost 6 bases to trimming and J lost 6 bases, with 14 bases between them. CDR3 length: 14 amino acids. Germline V gene sequence: CDR1 SNHLY, CDR2 FYNNEI. CDR3 in amino acids: CASRDGLRAGELFF. DNA of the CDR3: TGTGCCAGCAGGGACGGACTTAGAGCCGGGGAGCTGTTTTTT.

V usage is TRBV7-9 and J usage is TRBJ2-3, with D tentatively TRBD2 (6 bases). The CDR3 is made up of 14 amino acids. V was shortened by 5 bases and J by 2 bases, with 11 bases between the two germline ends. Germline V lookup: CDR1 SEHNR, CDR2 FQNEAQ (reference sequence). CDR3 bases: TGTGCCAGCAGCCCCGGGACTGACACAGATACGCAGTATTTT. Protein: CASSPGTDTDTQYF.

Ten or more counts support this clone. The chain recombines TRBV6-6 with TRBJ2-7; 7 bases agree with TRBD1. Germline-derived CDR1 and CDR2 are MNHNY and SVGAGI (reference sequence). The V segment lost 5 bases and the J segment 2 bases; nucleotides outside the gene matches: 3. The CDR3 contains 13 residues. The CDR3 reads CASSSQGAYEQYF. In nucleotides, the CDR3 is TGTGCCAGCAGTAGCCAGGGGGCCTACGAGCAGTACTTC.

The gene calls are TRBV28 and TRBJ2-2; possible D gene TRBD1, 5 bases. Germline V gene data show CDR1 as MDHEN and CDR2 as SYDVKM. The length of the CDR3 is 14 residues. The ends were cut back, 8 bases at V and 2 bases at J, with 12 bases in the middle. CDR3 nucleotide sequence: TGTGCCAGCTCGACAGACCTTAACACCGGGGAGCTGTTTTTT. Protein product: CASSTDLNTGELFF.

The chain's CDR3 is CSATPSETQYF. The CDR3 DNA is TGCAGTGCTACTCCTTCCGAGACCCAGTACTTC. The rearrangement joins TRBV20-1 to TRBJ2-5; D not certain. Germline CDR1 is DFQATT and CDR2 is SNEGSKA (reference sequence). The V gene lost 4 bases and the J gene lost 5 bases, with 8 bases spanning the gap. This CDR3 region has 11 residues.

V usage is TRBV29-1 and J usage is TRBJ2-3; 7 positions agree with TRBD1. The ends lost 0 bases at V and 0 bases at J; junction bases unmatched: 3. This CDR3 spans 15 amino acids. CDR1 and CDR2 (germline): SQVTM, ANQGSEA. The CDR3 spells CSVEDGTASTDTQYF. CDR3 nucleotide sequence: TGCAGCGTTGAAGATGGGACAGCCAGCACAGATACGCAGTATTTT.

The V and J genes are TRBV29-1 and TRBJ2-7; D perhaps matches TRBD2 (7 bases). The V end lost 4 bases, the J end lost 3 bases, and 16 bases lay between the germline ends. The CDR3 runs 14 residues. Looked up from germline, CDR1 is SQVTM and CDR2 is ANQGSEA. The CDR3 spells CSVVRAGARYEQYF. The CDR3 DNA follows: TGCAGCGTTGTAAGGGCGGGGGCACGCTACGAGCAGTACTTC.

The rearrangement joins TRBV28 to TRBJ1-1; D is unresolved. Germline V lookup: CDR1 MDHEN, CDR2 SYDVKM. The CDR3 totals 15 residues. The V gene lost 5 bases and the J gene lost 4 bases, with 17 bases spanning the gap. CDR3 protein: CASSPYGPLGTEAFF. The CDR3 nucleotides read TGTGCCAGCAGTCCCTATGGGCCTCTGGGCACTGAAGCTTTCTTT.

This chain links TRBV6-5 with TRBJ1-3; D ambiguous. Trimming cost V 9 bases and J 3 bases, with 18 bases left between them. CDR3 length: 15 residues. The germline V gene encodes CDR1 MNHEY and CDR2 SVGAGI. The CDR3 spells CASARRLQIGNTIYF. DNA for the CDR3: TGTGCCAGTGCACGAAGACTTCAGATTGGAAACACCATATATTTT.

This chain uses TRBV7-8 with TRBJ2-1; D possibly corresponds to TRBD1 (5 bases). Germline CDR1 and CDR2: SGHVS and FQNEAQ. V was trimmed by 1 base and J by 2 bases, leaving 12 bases between them. The CDR3 is 16 residues long. This CDR3 reads CASSLVQQGTYNEQFF. The CDR3 bases are TGTGCCAGCAGCTTAGTTCAGCAGGGAACCTACAATGAGCAGTTCTTC.

V is TRBV7-9 and J is TRBJ2-7; D not resolved. Germline CDR1 and CDR2: SEHNR and FQNEAQ (reference sequence). V was cut by 0 bases and J by 5 bases, with 8 bases left in between. This CDR3 spans 13 amino acids. In DNA form, the CDR3 reads TGTGCCAGCAGCTTAGCGCTATCCGACGAGCAGTACTTC. This translates into CASSLALSDEQYF.

This chain's CDR3 is CASSIRGPDTQYF. For the CDR3, the DNA is TGTGCCAGTAGTATTAGGGGTCCAGATACGCAGTATTTT. V and J are TRBV19 and TRBJ2-3; TRBD1 is a possible D gene (5 bases). This CDR3 spans 13 amino acids. The germline V and J ends were trimmed by 3 bases and 4 bases, with 8 bases remaining between them. Per germline, CDR1 LNHDA and CDR2 SQIVND (reference sequence).

This chain joins TRBV27 and TRBJ1-2, with unresolved D. Germline values: CDR1 MNHEY, CDR2 SMNVEV (reference sequence). The CDR3 totals 13 residues. V lost 7 bases to trimming and J lost 2 bases, with 11 bases between them. CDR3 amino acids: CASKSGLNYGYTF. Here the CDR3 DNA reads TGTGCCAGCAAATCCGGTCTGAACTATGGCTACACCTTC.